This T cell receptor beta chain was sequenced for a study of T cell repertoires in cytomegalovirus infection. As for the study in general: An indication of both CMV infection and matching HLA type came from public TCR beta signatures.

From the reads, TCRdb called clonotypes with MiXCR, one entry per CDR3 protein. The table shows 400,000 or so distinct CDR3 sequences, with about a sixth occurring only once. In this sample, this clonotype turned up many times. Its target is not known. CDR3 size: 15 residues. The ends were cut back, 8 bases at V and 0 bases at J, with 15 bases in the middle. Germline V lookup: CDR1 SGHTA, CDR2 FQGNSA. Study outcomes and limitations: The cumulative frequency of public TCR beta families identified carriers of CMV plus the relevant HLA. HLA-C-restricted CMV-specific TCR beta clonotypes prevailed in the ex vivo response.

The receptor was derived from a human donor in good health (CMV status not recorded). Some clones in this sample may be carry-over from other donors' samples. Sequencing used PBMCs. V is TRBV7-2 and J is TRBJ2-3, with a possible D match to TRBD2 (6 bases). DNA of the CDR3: TGTGCCAGCCGTTTGGGGGGACCTAGCACAGATACGCAGTATTTT. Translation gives CASRLGGPSTDTQYF.